The text below deals with one T cell receptor beta chain. Its specificity is unknown. This sample was taken from a study of identical twins. Study-level findings and limits: Models came in too low on out-of-frame TCR alpha sharing in monozygotic twins. Fewer insertions marked abundant cord blood beta clonotypes; young adult naive trended weakly, memory not at all. Out-of-frame alpha sequences common to twins were enriched for low generation probability.

This CDR3 has 15 amino acids. Trimming pared 1 base from V and 6 bases from J, leaving 15 bases between. Looked up from germline, CDR1 is SEHNR and CDR2 is FQNEAQ (reference sequence). One entry per CDR3 protein results from TCRdb running MiXCR on the 5' RACE reads. Here the sample spans some 1,700,000 distinct CDR3 sequences, under 35% being singletons. The rearrangement links TRBV7-9 to TRBJ1-1; D may be TRBD1 (5 bases). The sequencing input was cord blood. This TCR was recovered from a newborn girl in good health. The CDR3 loop reads CASSLGGPGEAEAFF. The CDR3 DNA reads as TGTGCCAGCAGCTTAGGGGGCCCGGGAGAGGCTGAAGCTTTCTTT.